A selection of T cell receptor beta chains follows, all from one sample in a study of identical twins. TCRdb called the 5' RACE reads again in MiXCR, with one record for every CDR3 protein. The sample carries about 900,000 distinct CDR3 sequences, 9% to 15% recorded once. These data also featured in a second study, about yellow fever vaccine responses in identical twins.

Sequencing input: PBMCs. These receptors were taken from a woman under 30 in good health. The CDR3 runs from the conserved cysteine through the conserved F or W. Fields, in order: J gene, D gene, clone size, V gene, CDR3 DNA, CDR3 protein. The D gene is left open where the match is weak. Part of the rows lack a size; the others show once, few, many or a class for expanded clones.

>TRBJ1-2|TRBD1|many|TRBV4-2
TGTGCCAGTAGCCAAGTTACAGGGGGCGCGTATGGCTACACCTTC
CASSQVTGGAYGYTF
>TRBJ2-5|-|-|TRBV7-2
TGTGCCAGCAGCTTAGGCAGGGCACCTCAAGAGACCCAGTACTTC
CASSLGRAPQETQYF
>TRBJ2-3|-|-|TRBV5-1
TGCGCCAGCAGCTCGGACGGGGCTCCACTACGCACAGATACGCAGTATTTT
CASSSDGAPLRTDTQYF
>TRBJ2-1|TRBD1|many|TRBV6-1
TGTGCCAGCAGGAGACAGGGGGCTGGTTATGAGCAGTTCTTC
CASRRQGAGYEQFF
>TRBJ1-5|-|-|TRBV28
TGTGCCAGCAGTTCGGGGGAATCGGGCAATCAGCCCCAGCATTTT
CASSSGESGNQPQHF
>TRBJ2-7|-|few|TRBV15
TGTGCCACCAGCCCAGAACGGGGGCTCTACGAGCAGTACTTC
CATSPERGLYEQYF
>TRBJ2-2|-|few|TRBV7-8
TGTGCCAGCAGCGCAGGAGGGAAACGGACCGGGGAGCTGTTTTTT
CASSAGGKRTGELFF
>TRBJ1-4|-|-|TRBV7-9
TGTGCCAGCAGCTCCGGGACATATGAAAAACTGTTTTTT
CASSSGTYEKLFF
>TRBJ2-5|TRBD2|-|TRBV12-3/TRBV12-4
TGTGCCAGCAGTTTTGGACTAGCGGGAGCCCCGTACCAAGAGACCCAGTACTTC
CASSFGLAGAPYQETQYF
>TRBJ2-1|-|many|TRBV12-3/TRBV12-4
TGTGCCAGCAGTCCTAGCCAGACCGGGAATGAGCAGTTCTTC
CASSPSQTGNEQFF
>TRBJ2-1|TRBD2|many|TRBV9
TGTGCCAGCAGTCCTAGCGGGGGACCCTACAATGAGCAGTTCTTC
CASSPSGGPYNEQFF
>TRBJ2-7|-|few|TRBV15
TGTGCCACCAGCAGAGATCCGGACTACGAGCAGTACTTC
CATSRDPDYEQYF
>TRBJ2-4|TRBD1|few|TRBV20-1
TGCAGTGCTAGAGATTCAGGGACAGTCACAACCAGTCACTTC
CSARDSGTVTTSHF
>TRBJ1-6|-|-|TRBV14
TGTGCCAGCAGCCAAGAGGGGGGGTTTGGTAATTCACCCCTCCACTTT
CASSQEGGFGNSPLHF
>TRBJ2-1|TRBD2|few|TRBV20-1
TGCAGTGCTCAACCGCGGGACTACAACAATGAGCAGTTCTTC
CSAQPRDYNNEQFF
>TRBJ1-2|-|few|TRBV20-1
TGCAGTGCTAGAGACCTCCCTGGGGCTGTCTATGGCTACACCTTC
CSARDLPGAVYGYTF
>TRBJ2-2|-|-|TRBV20-1
TGCAGTGCTAGAGATGAGAGCACCCACACCGGGGAGCTGTTTTTT
CSARDESTHTGELFF
>TRBJ2-5|TRBD2|-|TRBV27
TGTGTCAGCAGACTAGCGGGAGTGGGTGAGACCCAGTACTTC
CVSRLAGVGETQYF
>TRBJ1-1|-|-|TRBV29-1
TGCAGCGTTACAAGGAACACTGAAGCTTTCTTT
CSVTRNTEAFF
>TRBJ2-5|-|-|TRBV6-5
TGTGCCAGCGGAGCGGCGGAAGAGACCCAGTACTTC
CASGAAEETQYF
>TRBJ2-1|-|-|TRBV5-6
TGTGCCAGCAGCGATGCAGGGTTGCGGAATGAGCAGTTCTTC
CASSDAGLRNEQFF
>TRBJ2-1|-|few|TRBV10-3
TGTGCCATCAGTGAGCCCACTCCTAGCTCCTACAATGAGCAGTTCTTC
CAISEPTPSSYNEQFF
>TRBJ2-2|-|few|TRBV6-5
TGTGCCAGCAGTTACGGTACAGGGAGATACACCGGGGAGCTGTTTTTT
CASSYGTGRYTGELFF
>TRBJ1-3|-|few|TRBV15
TGTGCCACCAGCTTCAGGCTAGGAAACACCATATATTTT
CATSFRLGNTIYF
>TRBJ1-4|-|-|TRBV4-1
TGCGCCAGCAGCCAAGTGGGGGCCTTTGCAACTAATGAAAAACTGTTTTTT
CASSQVGAFATNEKLFF
>TRBJ2-7|-|-|TRBV4-1
TGCGCCAGCAGCCAAGACCCCGGGGACTACGAGCAGTACTTC
CASSQDPGDYEQYF
>TRBJ2-1|-|-|TRBV27
TGTGCCAGCAGTGGAAAGGGCTTCTACAATGAGCAGTTCTTC
CASSGKGFYNEQFF
>TRBJ2-3|-|many|TRBV28
TGTGCCAGCAGTCCCACGGAAGTTAGCACAGATACGCAGTATTTT
CASSPTEVSTDTQYF
>TRBJ2-3|TRBD2|-|TRBV20-1
TGCAGTGCTGAAGGAGGGACTAGCCTCGCAGATACGCAGTATTTT
CSAEGGTSLADTQYF
>TRBJ2-3|-|-|TRBV5-8
TGTGCCAGCAGCTCCCCGGAGACCGGAGATACGCAGTATTTT
CASSSPETGDTQYF
>TRBJ2-1|TRBD2|many|TRBV3-1
TGTGCCAGCAGCCGCGGACTAGCGGGAGGCAATGAGCAGTTCTTC
CASSRGLAGGNEQFF
>TRBJ2-5|TRBD1|few|TRBV2
TGTGCCAGCAGTGACGACAGGGGCGTAGAGACCCAGTACTTC
CASSDDRGVETQYF
>TRBJ2-2|TRBD2|few|TRBV3-1
TGTGCCAGCAGCCAGCGACTAGCATCCACCGGGGAGCTGTTTTTT
CASSQRLASTGELFF
>TRBJ2-3|TRBD2|-|TRBV3-1
TGTGCCAGCAGCCAAGATTCGCTAGCGGGAGATCGGACAGATACGCAGTATTTT
CASSQDSLAGDRTDTQYF
>TRBJ1-2|TRBD1|-|TRBV10-3
TGTGCCCTCCTCCGACAGGGAGACTATGGCTACACCTTC
CALLRQGDYGYTF
>TRBJ2-1|-|many|TRBV24-1
TGTGCCACCAGTGATTTCCGAGGGATCGATGAGCAGTTCTTC
CATSDFRGIDEQFF
>TRBJ2-1|-|-|TRBV5-1
TGCGCCAGCAGCTCCGGGACCGATACAATTGAGGAGCAGTTCTTC
CASSSGTDTIEEQFF
>TRBJ2-2|-|-|TRBV5-4
TGTGCCATCGGCCCTGGGCACCTGTGCACCGGGGAGCTGTTTTTT
CAIGPGHLCTGELFF
>TRBJ2-3|TRBD2|many|TRBV6-1
TGTGCCAGCAGTGGGGGACTAGCGGGAGTCGGAGATACGCAGTATTTT
CASSGGLAGVGDTQYF
>TRBJ2-1|-|-|TRBV10-3
TGTGCCATCAGTGAGTCGTTAGGGGGGGGATTCTACAATGAGCAGTTCTTC
CAISESLGGGFYNEQFF
>TRBJ2-1|TRBD1|-|TRBV12-3/TRBV12-4
TGTGCCAGCAGTTTAGTGGGTAGAGGGTTACAGGGGGGTTCGAATGAGCAGTTCTTC
CASSLVGRGLQGGSNEQFF
>TRBJ2-2|TRBD2|-|TRBV20-1
TGCAGTGCTAGAGATCTCTCCTTTGGCGGGGGGAACACCGGGGAGCTGTTTTTT
CSARDLSFGGGNTGELFF